This TCR beta chain was profiled in a study of OX40 agonist ivuxolimab in advanced cancers. Study conclusions and caveats: In the expanded peripheral T cells, antigen specificity was never determined. Averaged across samples, CD8+ T cells carried more expanded clones than CD4+ did.

With respect to this clone: Its specificity is unknown.

Only in-frame clones appear in the TCRdb table, and some are missing; sequencing was by immunoSEQ multiplex PCR. Of 15,000 to 20,000 clones listed, 76% are singletons. The sample was CD4+ or CD8+ T cells sorted from blood, taken in a trial of the OX40 agonist ivuxolimab. The source is an adult with an advanced solid tumor such as melanoma, head and neck, liver or kidney cancer.

CDR3 bases: TGTGCCAGCAGACCCGGGACTCTTACTAGCCGCTCCTACAATGAGCAGTTCTTC. Its translation is CASRPGTLTSRSYNEQFF. J is TRBJ2-1 and V is TRBV11-2, with D maybe TRBD2 (6 bases). The V end lost 6 bases, the J end lost 0 bases, and 21 bases lay between the germline ends. The CDR3 covers 18 residues. Germline-derived CDR1 and CDR2 are SGHAT and FQNNGV.